Below, one T cell receptor (beta chain) is given with its context. This entry comes from a study of CD8 T cells in Susac syndrome. Trimming cost V 6 bases and J 7 bases, with 13 bases left between them. The CDR3 totals 12 residues. Looked up from germline, CDR1 is LNHNV and CDR2 is YYDKDF (reference sequence). An amount of RNA that ranged from about 0.45 to 1 ug was reverse transcribed with random hexamers. TCRdb called the immunoSEQ multiplex PCR reads again in MiXCR, with one record for every CDR3 protein. Among about 100,000 distinct CDR3 sequences listed, about 93% were seen once. Controls were drawn from healthy donors and were matched for age and sex. TEMRA cells were FACS-enriched, and CD8+ and CD4+ T cells were isolated negatively.

This clonotype was obtained from a human donor in good health. This chain connects TRBV15 to TRBJ2-7; D not certain. Sequenced sample: CD8+ T cells from PBMCs. The CDR3 coding sequence is TGTGCCACCAGTAATGTAGGGAAGGAGCAGTACTTC. Translating it yields CATSNVGKEQYF.